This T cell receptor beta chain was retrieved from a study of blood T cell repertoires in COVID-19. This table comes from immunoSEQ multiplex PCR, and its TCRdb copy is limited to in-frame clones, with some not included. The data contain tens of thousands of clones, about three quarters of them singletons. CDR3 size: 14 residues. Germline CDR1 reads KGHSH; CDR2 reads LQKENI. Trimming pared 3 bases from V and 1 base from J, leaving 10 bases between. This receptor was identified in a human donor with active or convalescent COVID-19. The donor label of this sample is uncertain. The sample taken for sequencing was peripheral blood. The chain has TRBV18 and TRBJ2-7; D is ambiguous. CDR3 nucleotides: TGTGCCAGCTCACCCTTCAGTGATTCCTACGAGCAGTACTTC. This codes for CASSPFSDSYEQYF.